The entry below gives a single T cell receptor beta chain sequence along with its context. Germline V gives CDR1 SGHNT, CDR2 YYREEE (reference sequence). Trimming left V 2 bases short and J 10 bases short, with 15 bases between. The CDR3 is 13 residues long. TCRdb's table, derived via immunoSEQ multiplex PCR, lists solely in-frame clones and lacks some. This sample has roughly 260,000 clones, with about 89% found just once. This record comes from a study of blood T cell repertoires in COVID-19. Study-wide context: Researchers got acute and convalescent COVID-19 samples from the United States, Italy and Spain.

Sequencing used peripheral blood. This chain connects TRBV5-4 to TRBJ1-1; no firm D call. The receptor was derived from a man aged 40-55 years who had recovered from COVID-19. CDR3 sequence reads: CASSFEGTYGAFF. The CDR3 DNA is TGTGCCAGCAGCTTCGAGGGAACCTATGGAGCTTTCTTT.